The 6 T cell receptor beta chains below all came from one sample that was sequenced in a study of cytotoxic CD8 clonotypes in ibrutinib-treated CLL. Repertoires were generated with immunoSEQ multiplex PCR, while TCRdb's copy carries only in-frame clones and drops some. The table includes more than 75,000 clones, approximately 80% detected once. Sequences were derived from PBMCs, sampled after 24 months of ibrutinib treatment. Every receptor here comes from a human donor with chronic lymphocytic leukemia.

This chain links TRBV4-2 with TRBJ2-1, with 12 bases aligning to TRBD2. V shed 0 bases, J shed 8 bases, and the junction held 5 bases outside the gene matches. This CDR3 has 16 residues. Germline V gives CDR1 LGHNA, CDR2 YNFKEQ. CDR3 loop: CASSQESSGGADEQFF. Here the CDR3 DNA reads TGTGCCAGCAGCCAAGAATCTAGCGGGGGGGCGGATGAGCAGTTCTTC.

This clone occurred once. The V and J genes are TRBV4-1 and TRBJ2-2, with D uncertain. Trimming stripped 3 bases from V and 6 bases from J, with 8 bases between. From germline, CDR1 is MGHRA and CDR2 YSYEKL. The CDR3 length is 13 residues. In nucleotides, the CDR3 is TGCGCCAGCAGCCATATTGTGGCCGGGGAGCTGTTTTTT. Its protein is CASSHIVAGELFF.

V gene TRBV28 combines with J gene TRBJ1-6, with 7 bases matching TRBD1. Germline CDR1 is MDHEN and CDR2 is SYDVKM. With V trimmed by 2 bases and J by 5 bases, 12 bases remained unmatched. The CDR3 is 18 residues long. CDR3 region: CASSLPQALGQNNSPLHF. In DNA form, the CDR3 reads TGTGCCAGCAGTTTACCCCAAGCGCTGGGACAGAATAATTCACCCCTCCACTTT.

This clone has only a few counts. Its ends do not fully match the called genes, so a read error is possible. The chain joins TRBV7-7 to TRBJ2-1; 9 nucleotides line up with TRBD1. Germline V gene data show CDR1 as SSHAT and CDR2 as FNYEAQ (reference sequence). CDR3 size: 15 residues. The CDR3 coding sequence is TGTGCTAGCAGCTTAGCCGGGACAGGGCGCAATGAGCAGTTCTTC. This sequence encodes CASSLAGTGRNEQFF. Together with reference TRBV7-7 and TRBJ2-1, the CDR3 gives the full variable domain: GAGVSQSPRYKVTKRGQDVTLRCDPISSHATLYWYQQALGQGPEFLTYFNYEAQPDKSGLPSDRFSAERPEGSISTLTIQRTEQRDSAMYRCASSLAGTGRNEQFFGPGTRLTVL.

The table lists this clone with a few counts. The chain recombines TRBV27 with TRBJ1-5, with D tentatively TRBD1 (6 bases). The CDR3 loop spans 17 amino acids. The V gene's germline CDR1 is MNHEY and CDR2 SMNVEV (reference sequence). V was trimmed by 3 bases and J by 4 bases, leaving 19 bases between them. The CDR3 DNA sequence: TGTGCCAGCAGTTTCCGATGGGGGCAATATAGGAATCAGCCCCAGCATTTT. Residues: CASSFRWGQYRNQPQHF.

The table lists this clone with a few counts. The genes are TRBV11-2 and TRBJ2-2; D unclear. Trimming removed 5 bases at V and 9 bases at J, with 7 bases between. CDR3 length: 11 amino acids. In germline, CDR1 is SGHAT, CDR2 FQNNGV. This chain's CDR3 is CASSPFRELFF. The CDR3 DNA sequence: TGTGCCAGCAGCCCCTTCCGGGAGCTGTTTTTT.